This T cell receptor (beta chain) was captured by sequencing in a study of molecular identifiers for immune sequencing clone quantification. Per germline, CDR1 MDHEN and CDR2 SYDVKM. The CDR3 loop spans 14 amino acids. MiXCR was run by TCRdb on the PCR reads, yielding one entry per CDR3 protein. Seen here are tens of thousands of distinct CDR3 sequences, roughly a quarter observed once, and the top ten hold 1.5% to 2%. Notes on this clonotype: A read error is possible here, since a much larger clone lies one base away.

Sequenced input: naive CD8+ T cells from blood, with Jurkat cell RNA spiked in. Subset defined: FACS-sorted CD8+CD4-CCR7+CD45RA+ naive T cells. The receptor was derived from a human donor in good health. Some libraries in this study had Jurkat cell RNA spiked in. The rearrangement links TRBV28 to TRBJ1-5, with D hard to call. The CDR3 sequence is CASSLSPGNQLQHF. The DNA of the CDR3 is TGTGCCAGCAGTTTATCTCCCGGCAATCAGCTCCAGCATTTT.